This entry is about one TCR beta chain. Its antigen remains unknown. The PCR ran on 60 Vbeta and 13 Jbeta primers. Using immunoSEQ multiplex PCR, the repertoire was profiled, and TCRdb retains in-frame clones only, with some absent. Here the sample spans 150,000 to 200,000 clones, approximately 80% being singletons. The sample originates from a study of cytomegalovirus exposure and HLA in healthy donors. CDR1 and CDR2 (germline): MNHEY, SMNVEV (reference sequence). The CDR3 loop spans 14 amino acids. V was shortened by 6 bases and J by 2 bases, with 14 bases between the two germline ends. Overall study results and limits: After further analysis at a later stage, 16,951 TCR beta sequences were associated with HLA alleles at 0.05 false discovery rate. CMV serostatus was the sole immune exposure information available. Reports indicate that TCR beta sequences accurately predicted the HLA-A and HLA-B alleles of most subjects. In a later analysis, across HLA loci, associated TCR counts were highest for DRB1, lowest for HLA-C.

The origin of this receptor is a woman under 30 in good health and CMV-seropositive. The rearrangement links TRBV27 to TRBJ2-7; perhaps TRBD1 as D (6 bases). Specimen: PBMCs. The CDR3 is CASRVRTEAYEQYF. CDR3 nucleotide sequence: TGTGCCAGCAGGGTTCGGACAGAAGCCTACGAGCAGTACTTC.